This T cell receptor (beta chain) was retrieved from a study of blood T cell repertoires in COVID-19. The overall study: Donors in the United States, Italy and Spain gave samples during acute or convalescent COVID-19. Sample material is recorded as cDNA or gDNA derived from T cells, B-cell-depleted T cells, or PBMCs.

The authors' processing: From reference gene primer amplification, estimates of nucleated cell counts were derived. The method was immunoSEQ multiplex PCR; TCRdb's version includes in-frame clones alone and lacks a portion of them. Clone size and the V and J calls come from that table; the DNA yielded D and trimming. The table has roughly 57,000 clones, 80% to 90% seen once; the top ten hold over 15%. CDR3 length: 13 amino acids. The chain joins TRBV21-1 to TRBJ2-1; whether TRBD1, the table's D call, matches the DNA was not checked. TRBV21-1 represents a pseudogene. Material for sequencing was peripheral blood. This sequence was found in a human donor in a cohort sampled during active COVID-19. The CDR3 here is CASSANRVYLQFF. The CDR3 bases are TGTGCCAGCAGCGCTAACAGGGTTTATCTGCAGTTCTTC.